These T cell receptor beta chains were read from a single sample in a study of blood T cell repertoires in COVID-19. Produced via immunoSEQ multiplex PCR; TCRdb's table is partial and in-frame only. The sample contains some 150,000 clones, roughly 90% of which appear only once. The source material was peripheral blood. Receptors were obtained from a woman in her fifties or sixties who had recovered from COVID-19. Each CDR3 is given with its conserved first and last residue. The D gene is left open where the match is weak. Rows may omit the clone size; those that give it use once, few, many or a size class.

j_call v_call d_call clone_size cdr3_nt cdr3_aa
TRBJ2-2 TRBV4-3 TRBD1 . TGCGCCAGCAGCAAAGGGGGCGCCCGGAACACCGGGGAGCTGTTTTTT CASSKGGARNTGELFF
TRBJ2-7 TRBV24-1 TRBD1 . TGTGCCACCAGTGACCCGGGACAGTCCGCCTACGAGCAGTACTTC CATSDPGQSAYEQYF
TRBJ2-2 TRBV2 TRBD1 . TGTGCCAGCAGCGACCAAACAGGGGTAAACACCGGGGAGCTGTTTTTT CASSDQTGVNTGELFF
TRBJ2-1 TRBV15 TRBD2 . TGTGCCACCAGCAGAAACATCCCGGGACTAGCGGGGGGGCCCAATGAGCAGTTCTTC CATSRNIPGLAGGPNEQFF
TRBJ1-1 TRBV5-4 TRBD1 . TGTGCCAGCAGCCAGCGACAGGGGGCGGTGGCTGAAGCTTTCTTT CASSQRQGAVAEAFF
TRBJ2-1 TRBV7-9 TRBD2 . TGTGCCAGCAACTGGGGGACTAGCTTCGATGAGCAGTTCTTC CASNWGTSFDEQFF
TRBJ2-5 TRBV3-1/TRBV3-2 TRBD1 . TGTGCCAGCAGCCTCCGGACAGGGGGGGAGACCCAGTACTTC CASSLRTGGETQYF
TRBJ2-7 TRBV5-1 TRBD1 . TGCGCCAGCAGCGTTGCACAGGGGGCTTATTCCTACGAGCAGTACTTC CASSVAQGAYSYEQYF
TRBJ2-3 TRBV28 TRBD1 . TGTGCCAGCAGTCCTTACGGGACAGGGGAGACAGATACGCAGTATTTT CASSPYGTGETDTQYF
TRBJ1-2 TRBV5-4 TRBD1 . TGTGCCAGCAGCTCATACCGACAGGGGGCCTCTGGCTACACCTTC CASSSYRQGASGYTF
TRBJ2-2 TRBV9 . . TGTGCCAGCAGCGTAGTGGGCGGGGTTGCGACCGGGGAGCTGTTTTTT CASSVVGGVATGELFF
TRBJ1-2 TRBV2 TRBD1 . TGTGCCAGCAGTGACACGGACAGGGCCCCGAGGGGAGGCTACACCTTC CASSDTDRAPRGGYTF
TRBJ2-7 TRBV28 TRBD2 . TGTGCCAGCATGGGGGAGGGATCCACCTACGAGCAGTACTTC CASMGEGSTYEQYF
TRBJ1-6 TRBV3-1/TRBV3-2 TRBD1 . TGTGCCAGCAGCCCCCGGACAGGGACAAATTCACCCCTCCACTTT CASSPRTGTNSPLHF
TRBJ2-7 TRBV6-6 TRBD2 . TGTGCCAGCACCCCCCTAGCGGGGGAGTCCCCCGAGCAGTACTTC CASTPLAGESPEQYF
TRBJ2-1 TRBV5-6 . . TGTGCCAGCAGCCAAACCCCAGACAGCCCCAGACAGTTCTTC CASSQTPDSPRQFF
TRBJ1-5 TRBV7-9 . . TGTGCCAGCAGCTTAGAAGGGGCAGGGAGCAATCAGCCCCAGCATTTT CASSLEGAGSNQPQHF
TRBJ1-5 TRBV18 . . TGTGCCAGCTCAACCTACGGACAGAGGCGCAATCAGCCCCAGCATTTT CASSTYGQRRNQPQHF
TRBJ2-1 TRBV7-2 TRBD1 few TGTGCCAGCAGCTTGAACCCCGGGACAGGAACCTACAATGAGCAGTTCTTC CASSLNPGTGTYNEQFF
TRBJ2-7 TRBV28 TRBD2 . TGTGCCAGCAGAGGCACCGGGACTAGCGGGGGGGACCTCTACGAGCAGTACTTC CASRGTGTSGGDLYEQYF
TRBJ2-4 TRBV7-9 . . TGTGCCAGCAGCTTACAGGGTGGTGGAAACATTCAGTACTTC CASSLQGGGNIQYF
TRBJ1-3 TRBV4-1 . . TGCGCCAGCAGCCAAGATCGAGGGACTAAGTCTGGAAACACCATATATTTT CASSQDRGTKSGNTIYF
TRBJ1-3 TRBV14 TRBD1 . TGTGCCAGCAGATCTACAGGGGTTTACGGAAACACCATATATTTT CASRSTGVYGNTIYF
TRBJ1-2 TRBV5-1 TRBD1 . TGCGCCAGCAGAATCGGACAGGATGTGTATGGCTACACCTTC CASRIGQDVYGYTF
TRBJ1-5 TRBV2 . . TGTGCCAGCACCTCGGACACCTACTATAGCAATCAGCCCCAGCATTTT CASTSDTYYSNQPQHF
TRBJ2-5 TRBV9 TRBD1 . TGTGCCAGCAGCGTAGTGGCAGGGGGCTTCCAAGAGACCCAGTACTTC CASSVVAGGFQETQYF
TRBJ1-3 TRBV9 . . TGTGCCAGCAGCGCCTCAGACTCTGGAAACACCATATATTTT CASSASDSGNTIYF
TRBJ2-1 TRBV10-3 TRBD2 . TGTGCCATCAGGGATAGCGGGGGGCTTCACAATGAGCAGTTCTTC CAIRDSGGLHNEQFF
TRBJ2-2 TRBV2 . . TGTGCCAGCAGGCAGTCGTACACCGGGGAGCTGTTTTTT CASRQSYTGELFF
TRBJ2-2 TRBV19 . . TGTGCCAGTAGTACCGCGGCCGGGGAGCTGTTTTTT CASSTAAGELFF
TRBJ2-1 TRBV7-2 . . TGTGCCAGCAGCTTAGCTGGACAGACCTACAATGAGCAGTTCTTC CASSLAGQTYNEQFF
TRBJ1-6 TRBV28 . once TGTGCCAGCAGCCTCCAGGGATCACCCCTCCACTTT CASSLQGSPLHF
TRBJ1-2 TRBV21-1 . . TGTGCCAGTCCCGGACAGACGTCCTATGGCTACACCTTC CASPGQTSYGYTF
TRBJ2-3 TRBV2 TRBD1 . TGTGCCAGCAGTCCGTGGAGGGACAGGGAGGATACGCAGTATTTT CASSPWRDREDTQYF
TRBJ2-5 TRBV5-6 TRBD1 . TGTGCCAGCAGGATGTGGAACAGGGGCGCAGGGTGGGAGACCCAGTACTTC CASRMWNRGAGWETQYF
TRBJ2-3 TRBV4-2 TRBD2 . TGTGCCAGCAGCCAACTCTCCGGGACTACCGACACAGATACGCAGTATTTT CASSQLSGTTDTDTQYF
TRBJ2-2 TRBV25-1 . . TGTGCCAGCAGTGAATACAACGGGGAGCTGTTTTTT CASSEYNGELFF
TRBJ1-4 TRBV4-2 TRBD1 . TGTGCCAGCAGCCAAGAATGGCGGACAGGGGAGGATGAAAAACTGTTTTTT CASSQEWRTGEDEKLFF
TRBJ1-4 TRBV6-1 TRBD1 . TGTGCCAGCAGTGATTACAGGGGGGCTGCAACTAATGAAAAACTGTTTTTT CASSDYRGAATNEKLFF
TRBJ2-3 TRBV7-2 TRBD2 . TGTGCCAGCAGCGTGACTAGCAGTATTTCAGATACGCAGTATTTT CASSVTSSISDTQYF
TRBJ1-6 TRBV2 . . TGTGCCAGCAGTGAAGCGGCGGTAATCCACTTT CASSEAAVIHF
TRBJ2-1 TRBV19 TRBD2 . TGTGCCAGTATTGAGCGGGGGGGCTCCTACAATGAGCAGTTCTTC CASIERGGSYNEQFF
TRBJ2-7 TRBV28 . . TGTGCCAGCAGTTTGAACTCACCCTGGGAGCAGTACTTC CASSLNSPWEQYF
TRBJ2-3 TRBV5-6 TRBD2 . TGTGCCAGCAGCTTGAGAGTAGCGGGGGTGACAGATACGCAGTATTTT CASSLRVAGVTDTQYF